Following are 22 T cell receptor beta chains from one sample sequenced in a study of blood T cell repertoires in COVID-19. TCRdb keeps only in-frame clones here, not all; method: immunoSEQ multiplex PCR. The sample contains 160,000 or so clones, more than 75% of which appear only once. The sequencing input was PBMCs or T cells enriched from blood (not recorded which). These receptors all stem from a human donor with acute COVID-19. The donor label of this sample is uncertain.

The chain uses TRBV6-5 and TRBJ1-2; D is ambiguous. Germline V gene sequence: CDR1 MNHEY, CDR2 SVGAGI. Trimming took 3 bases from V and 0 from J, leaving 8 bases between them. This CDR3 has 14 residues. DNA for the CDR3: TGTGCCAGCAGTTATGGGGAGGCTAACTATGGCTACACCTTC. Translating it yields CASSYGEANYGYTF.

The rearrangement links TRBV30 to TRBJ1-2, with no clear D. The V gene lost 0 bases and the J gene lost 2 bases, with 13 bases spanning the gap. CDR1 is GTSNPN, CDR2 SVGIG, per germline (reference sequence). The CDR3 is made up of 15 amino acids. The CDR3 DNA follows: TGTGCCTGGAGTGTACTAGGGTTCGGGAACTATGGCTACACCTTC. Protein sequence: CAWSVLGFGNYGYTF.

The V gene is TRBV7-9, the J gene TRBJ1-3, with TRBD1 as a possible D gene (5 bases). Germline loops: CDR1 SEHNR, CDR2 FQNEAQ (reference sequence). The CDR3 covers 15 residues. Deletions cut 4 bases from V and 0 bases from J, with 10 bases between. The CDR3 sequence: CASSYGTRSGNTIYF. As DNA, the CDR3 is TGTGCCAGCAGCTATGGGACTCGCTCTGGAAACACCATATATTTT.

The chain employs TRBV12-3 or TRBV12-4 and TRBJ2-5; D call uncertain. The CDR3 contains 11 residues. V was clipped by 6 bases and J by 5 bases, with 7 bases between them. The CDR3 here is CASSLGETQYF. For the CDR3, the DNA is TGTGCCAGCAGCCTCGGGGAGACCCAGTACTTC.

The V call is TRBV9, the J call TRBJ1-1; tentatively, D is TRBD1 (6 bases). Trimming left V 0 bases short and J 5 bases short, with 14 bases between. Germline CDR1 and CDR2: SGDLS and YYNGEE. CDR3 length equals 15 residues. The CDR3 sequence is CASSVVLGARTEAFF. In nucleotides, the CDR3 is TGTGCCAGCAGCGTAGTGTTGGGGGCCCGGACTGAAGCTTTCTTT.

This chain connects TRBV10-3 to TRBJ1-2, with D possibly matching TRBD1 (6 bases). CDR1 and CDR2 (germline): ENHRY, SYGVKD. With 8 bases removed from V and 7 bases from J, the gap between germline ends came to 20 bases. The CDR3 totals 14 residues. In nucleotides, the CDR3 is TGTGCCATCGGCGATGAACAGGGTGTAGGTGGCTACACCTTC. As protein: CAIGDEQGVGGYTF.

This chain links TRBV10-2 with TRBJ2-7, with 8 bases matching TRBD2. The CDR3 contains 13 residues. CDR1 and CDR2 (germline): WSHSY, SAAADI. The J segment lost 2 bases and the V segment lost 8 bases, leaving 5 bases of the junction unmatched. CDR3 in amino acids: CASRRGGAYEQYF. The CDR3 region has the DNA TGCGCCAGCCGCCGGGGGGGCGCCTACGAGCAGTACTTC.

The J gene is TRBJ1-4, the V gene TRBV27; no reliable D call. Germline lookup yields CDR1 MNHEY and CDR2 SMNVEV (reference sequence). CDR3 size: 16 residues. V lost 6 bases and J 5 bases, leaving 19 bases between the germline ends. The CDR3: CASSPSKGDFNEKLFF. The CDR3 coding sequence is TGTGCCAGCAGCCCTTCCAAGGGAGATTTCAATGAAAAACTGTTTTTT.

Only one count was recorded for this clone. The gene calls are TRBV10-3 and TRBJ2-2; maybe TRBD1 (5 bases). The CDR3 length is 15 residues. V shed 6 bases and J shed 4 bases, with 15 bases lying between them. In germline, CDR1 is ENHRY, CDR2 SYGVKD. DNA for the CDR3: TGTGCCATCAGGGCGGAGACAGTGGCCACCGGGGAGCTGTTTTTT. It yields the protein CAIRAETVATGELFF.

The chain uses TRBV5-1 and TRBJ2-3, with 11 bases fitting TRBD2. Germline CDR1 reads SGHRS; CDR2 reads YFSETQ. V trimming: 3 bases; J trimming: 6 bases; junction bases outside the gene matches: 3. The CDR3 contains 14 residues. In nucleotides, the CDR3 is TGCGCCAGCAGCTCGGGACTAGCGGAGGATACGCAGTATTTT. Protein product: CASSSGLAEDTQYF.

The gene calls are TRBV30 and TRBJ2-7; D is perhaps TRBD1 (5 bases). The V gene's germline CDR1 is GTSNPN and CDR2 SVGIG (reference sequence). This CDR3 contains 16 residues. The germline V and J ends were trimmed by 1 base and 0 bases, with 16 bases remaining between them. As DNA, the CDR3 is TGTGCCTGGAGTGAGGGGCCGCAGGCCATCTCCTACGAGCAGTACTTC. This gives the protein CAWSEGPQAISYEQYF.

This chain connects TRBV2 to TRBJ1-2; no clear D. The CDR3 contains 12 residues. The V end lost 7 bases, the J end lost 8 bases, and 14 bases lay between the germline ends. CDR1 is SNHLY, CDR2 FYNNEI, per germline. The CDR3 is CASKRRSMGYTF. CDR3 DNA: TGTGCCAGCAAACGCCGGAGTATGGGCTACACCTTC.

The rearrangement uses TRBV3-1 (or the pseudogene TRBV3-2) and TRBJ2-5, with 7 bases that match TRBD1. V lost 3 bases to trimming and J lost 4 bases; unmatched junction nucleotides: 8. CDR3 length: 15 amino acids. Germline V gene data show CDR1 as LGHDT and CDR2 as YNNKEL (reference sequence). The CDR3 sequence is CASSHRQGPSETQYF. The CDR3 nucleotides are TGTGCCAGCAGCCACAGACAGGGCCCCTCAGAGACCCAGTACTTC.

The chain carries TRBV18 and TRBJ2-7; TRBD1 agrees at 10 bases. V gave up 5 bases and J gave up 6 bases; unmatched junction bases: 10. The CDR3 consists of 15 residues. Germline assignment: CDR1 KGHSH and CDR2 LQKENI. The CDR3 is CASSREGQGPVEQYF. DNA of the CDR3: TGTGCCAGCTCAAGAGAGGGACAGGGGCCGGTCGAGCAGTACTTC.

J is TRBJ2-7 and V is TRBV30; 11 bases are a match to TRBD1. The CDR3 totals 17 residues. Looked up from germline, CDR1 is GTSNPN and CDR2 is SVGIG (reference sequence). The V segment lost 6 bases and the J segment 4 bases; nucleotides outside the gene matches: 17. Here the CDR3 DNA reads TGTGCCTGTCGATCGGACAGGGGGCGAGGGGACCGTTACGAGCAGTACTTC. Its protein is CACRSDRGRGDRYEQYF.

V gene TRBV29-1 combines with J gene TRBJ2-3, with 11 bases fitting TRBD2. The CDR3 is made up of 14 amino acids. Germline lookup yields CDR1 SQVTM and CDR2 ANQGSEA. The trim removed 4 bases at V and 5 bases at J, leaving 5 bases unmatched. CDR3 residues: CSVVSGGAGDTQYF. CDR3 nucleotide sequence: TGCAGCGTTGTTAGCGGGGGGGCGGGAGATACGCAGTATTTT.

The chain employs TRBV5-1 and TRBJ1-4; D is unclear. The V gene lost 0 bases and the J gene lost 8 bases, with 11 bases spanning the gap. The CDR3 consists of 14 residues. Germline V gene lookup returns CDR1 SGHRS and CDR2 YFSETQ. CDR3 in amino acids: CASSLEGRKEKLFF. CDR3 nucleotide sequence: TGCGCCAGCAGCTTGGAAGGGAGGAAAGAAAAACTGTTTTTT.

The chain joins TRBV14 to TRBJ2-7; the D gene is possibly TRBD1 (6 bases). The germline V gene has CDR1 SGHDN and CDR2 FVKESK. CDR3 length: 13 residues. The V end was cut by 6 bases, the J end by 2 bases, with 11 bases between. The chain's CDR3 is CASRNTGTYEQYF. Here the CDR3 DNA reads TGTGCCAGCAGGAACACAGGGACCTACGAGCAGTACTTC. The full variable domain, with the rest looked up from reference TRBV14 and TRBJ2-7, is EAGVTQFPSHSVIEKGQTVTLRCDPISGHDNLYWYRRVMGKEIKFLLHFVKESKQDESGMPNNRFLAERTGGTYSTLKVQPAELEDSGVYFCASRNTGTYEQYFGPGTRLTVT.

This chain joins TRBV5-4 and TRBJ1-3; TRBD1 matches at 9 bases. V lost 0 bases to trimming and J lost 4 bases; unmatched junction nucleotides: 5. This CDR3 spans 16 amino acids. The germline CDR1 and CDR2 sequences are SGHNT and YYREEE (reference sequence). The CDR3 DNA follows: TGTGCCAGCAGCTTGGCAGGACAGGGGAAAGGAAACACCATATATTTT. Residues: CASSLAGQGKGNTIYF.

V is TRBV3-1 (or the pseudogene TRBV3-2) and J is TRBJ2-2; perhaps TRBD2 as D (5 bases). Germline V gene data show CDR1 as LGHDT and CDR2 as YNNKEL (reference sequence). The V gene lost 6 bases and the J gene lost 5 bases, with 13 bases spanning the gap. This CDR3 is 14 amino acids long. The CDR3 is CASRRTGLTGELFF. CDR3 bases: TGTGCCAGCAGGAGGACTGGACTTACCGGGGAGCTGTTTTTT.

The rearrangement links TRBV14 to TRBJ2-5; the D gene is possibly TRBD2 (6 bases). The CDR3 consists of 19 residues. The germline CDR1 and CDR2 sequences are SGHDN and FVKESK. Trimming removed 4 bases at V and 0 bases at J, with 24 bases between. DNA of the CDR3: TGTGCCAGCAGCCCAAAAGGGACTTTCAGAACTTGGTACCAAGAGACCCAGTACTTC. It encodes CASSPKGTFRTWYQETQYF.

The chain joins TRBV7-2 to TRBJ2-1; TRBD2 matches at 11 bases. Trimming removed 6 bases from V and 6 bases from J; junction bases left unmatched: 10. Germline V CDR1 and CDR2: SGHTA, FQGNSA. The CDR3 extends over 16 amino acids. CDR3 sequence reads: CASSRNSGGASNEQFF. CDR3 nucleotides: TGTGCCAGCAGTAGGAATAGCGGGGGGGCCAGCAATGAGCAGTTCTTC. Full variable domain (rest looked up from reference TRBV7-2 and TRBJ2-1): GAGVSQSPSNKVTEKGKDVELRCDPISGHTALYWYRQSLGQGLEFLIYFQGNSAPDKSGLPSDRFSAERTGGSVSTLTIQRTQQEDSAVYLCASSRNSGGASNEQFFGPGTRLTVL.